This entry is about one TCR beta chain. The antigen remains undetermined. The sample comes from a study of cytomegalovirus exposure and HLA in healthy donors. About the study: From HLA-typed donors, an early data release held 70 million to 100 million unique TCRs.

PCR amplification relied on 60 Vbeta primers (plus 13 Jbeta primers). The table came from immunoSEQ multiplex PCR; TCRdb's copy has only in-frame clones and leaves some out. The data show about 190,000 clones, approximately 12% seen once. Germline V gives CDR1 SGHDT, CDR2 YYEEEE. The V gene end was trimmed by 7 bases and the J gene end by 1 base; junction bases not matched to a gene: 1. The CDR3 consists of 12 residues. General observations from the study: Later on, an analysis showed TCR association rates differing by HLA locus, with DRB1 the most and HLA-C the fewest.

The sample was PBMCs. The genes are TRBV5-6 and TRBJ2-5, with TRBD2 matching 7 bases. The TCR originated in a man aged 50 to 59 in good health and CMV-seropositive. The DNA of the CDR3 is TGTGCCAGCCGGGGGGTCCAAGAGACCCAGTACTTC. The encoded protein is CASRGVQETQYF.